This entry concerns a single TCR beta chain. The target antigen is unknown. Profiling relied on immunoSEQ multiplex PCR, and the TCRdb table lists in-frame clones only, not all of them. The sample has some 48,000 clones; 94% are singletons. These data come from a study of cytomegalovirus exposure and HLA in healthy donors. Study results and caveats: The study designated over 150 TCR beta chains cytomegalovirus-associated. Specificity for CMV antigens was confirmed in vitro for a few of the CMV-associated chains. It was reportedly the case that the classifier diagnosed cytomegalovirus status with high specificity and sensitivity.

The source material was PBMCs. The origin of this receptor is a woman aged 18-29 years in good health and CMV-seropositive.

This chain's CDR3 is CAWSGGGGSYEQYF. The CDR3, as DNA: TGTGCCTGGAGTGGTGGCGGCGGCTCCTACGAGCAGTACTTC. This sequence joins TRBV30 and TRBJ2-7, with D uncertain. The CDR3 has 14 residues. Germline V CDR1 and CDR2: GTSNPN, SVGIG (reference sequence). Trimming pared 1 base from V and 0 bases from J, leaving 10 bases between.